One sample yielded the 14 T cell receptor beta chains listed below, sequenced in a study of cytomegalovirus exposure and HLA in healthy donors. A multiplex PCR was run with 60 Vbeta primers and 13 Jbeta primers. Libraries were prepared by immunoSEQ multiplex PCR; TCRdb keeps only in-frame clonotypes and omits some of them. The table includes 150,000 to 160,000 clones, 65% to 85% detected once. The specimen was PBMCs. The receptor source for this set is a man younger than 35 in good health and CMV-seronegative.

The J gene is TRBJ1-3, the V gene TRBV4-2, with TRBD1 matching over 9 bases. Germline CDR1 LGHNA, CDR2 YNFKEQ. The CDR3 has 15 amino acids. The trim removed 4 bases at V and 2 bases at J, leaving 3 bases unmatched. The CDR3 reads CASSLGTGTGNTIYF. The CDR3 bases are TGTGCCAGCAGCCTGGGGACAGGGACTGGAAACACCATATATTTT.

This chain links TRBV5-4 with TRBJ1-1; D not certain. Trimming took 0 bases from V and 0 from J, leaving 12 bases between them. This CDR3 region has 16 residues. Germline V CDR1 and CDR2: SGHNT, YYREEE (reference sequence). DNA for the CDR3: TGTGCCAGCAGCTTGGGCAACAGAGTTATGAACACTGAAGCTTTCTTT. This encodes CASSLGNRVMNTEAFF.

This chain uses TRBV6-1 with TRBJ2-1, with 11 nucleotides matching TRBD2. Losses at the gene ends were 4 bases for V and 4 bases for J; bases not matched to a gene: 12. Germline-derived CDR1 and CDR2 are MNHNS and SASEGT. The CDR3 runs 18 residues. The chain's CDR3 is CASSAELAGVYRYNEQFF. The CDR3 bases are TGTGCCAGCAGTGCTGAACTAGCGGGGGTATATAGGTACAATGAGCAGTTCTTC.

This rearrangement joins TRBV11-2 to TRBJ1-5, with D tentatively TRBD1 (6 bases). The CDR3 totals 14 residues. Per germline, CDR1 SGHAT and CDR2 FQNNGV. V shed 1 base and J shed 7 bases, with 11 bases lying between them. The CDR3 coding sequence is TGTGCCAGCAGCTTAGGACAGGTAGGGCAGCCCCAGCATTTT. Translation: CASSLGQVGQPQHF.

This clone appeared once. V gene TRBV27 combines with J gene TRBJ1-1; 10 nucleotides align to TRBD1. J gave up 10 bases and V 5 bases, and 7 bases lay outside the gene matches. This CDR3 spans 13 amino acids. Per the germline V gene, CDR1 is MNHEY and CDR2 is SMNVEV (reference sequence). The CDR3 loop is CASSPTGGVGAFF. The CDR3 nucleotides read TGTGCCAGCAGTCCGACAGGGGGCGTGGGAGCTTTCTTT.

This clone has just a few counts. A junction end diverges from the germline sequence, so it may reflect a read error. J is TRBJ1-2 and V is TRBV7-2, with D uncertain. Germline CDR1 SGHTA, CDR2 FQGNSA. This CDR3 has 11 amino acids. The CDR3 region has the DNA TGTGCCAGCAGCTTAGACTATCGCTACACCTTC. Translating gives CASSLDYRYTF.

The rearrangement links TRBV10-3 to TRBJ1-1; TRBD1 agrees at 7 bases. CDR1 is ENHRY and CDR2 is SYGVKD in the germline V gene. Germline trimming cut 3 bases from V and 2 bases from J; bases unmatched to any gene: 9. The CDR3 length is 16 residues. CDR3 sequence reads: CAISEQLTGDNTEAFF. Here the CDR3 DNA reads TGTGCCATCAGTGAACAGTTAACAGGGGACAACACTGAAGCTTTCTTT.

This chain links TRBV7-9 with TRBJ2-5, with D perhaps matching TRBD2 (5 bases). The CDR3 is made up of 16 amino acids. V lost 3 bases, J lost 1 base, and 15 bases lay in between. Germline loops: CDR1 SEHNR, CDR2 FQNEAQ (reference sequence). The DNA of the CDR3 is TGTGCCAGCAGCTTTCAACCAGGACTGGTCCAAGAGACCCAGTACTTC. It encodes CASSFQPGLVQETQYF.

The chain links TRBV6-6 to TRBJ2-7; D gene uncertain. This CDR3 has 11 amino acids. Looked up from germline, CDR1 is MNHNY and CDR2 is SVGAGI (reference sequence). V was pared by 11 bases and J by 5 bases, with 13 bases between. The CDR3 loop is CAAGPRHEQYF. The CDR3 coding sequence is TGTGCCGCTGGGCCTCGGCACGAGCAGTACTTC.

The chain joins TRBV7-9 to TRBJ2-1; the match to TRBD2 covers 14 bases. V dropped 3 bases and J dropped 6; count of bases not matched to a gene: 4. Germline CDR1 reads SEHNR; CDR2 reads FQNEAQ (reference sequence). This CDR3 is built from 16 residues. The CDR3 DNA reads TGTGCCAGCAGCTTGACTAGCGGGGGGGCCCCCAATGAGCAGTTCTTC. This encodes CASSLTSGGAPNEQFF.

The gene calls are TRBV5-1 and TRBJ2-3; unclear D gene. The CDR3 extends over 16 amino acids. With 7 bases removed from V and 1 base from J, the gap between germline ends came to 19 bases. Germline loops: CDR1 SGHRS, CDR2 YFSETQ. CDR3 sequence: CASGPGGARRTDTQYF. The CDR3 nucleotides are TGCGCCAGCGGCCCCGGTGGAGCGCGACGCACAGATACGCAGTATTTT.

This chain links TRBV2 with TRBJ1-2; 8 bases map to TRBD1. Per the germline V gene, CDR1 is SNHLY and CDR2 is FYNNEI. The CDR3 has 15 residues. Trimming at V came to 6 bases and at J to 3 bases, leaving 9 bases not matched to a gene. CDR3 sequence reads: CASRRNRGTDYGYTF. In DNA form, the CDR3 reads TGTGCCAGCAGAAGAAACAGGGGGACCGACTATGGCTACACCTTC. Supplemented by reference TRBV2 and TRBJ1-2, the full variable domain reads EPEVTQTPSHQVTQMGQEVILRCVPISNHLYFYWYRQILGQKVEFLVSFYNNEISEKSEIFDDQFSVERPDGSNFTLKIRSTKLEDSAMYFCASRRNRGTDYGYTFGSGTRLTVV.

The rearrangement links TRBV30 to TRBJ2-7; 8 bases map to TRBD2. Germline V gene data show CDR1 as GTSNPN and CDR2 as SVGIG (reference sequence). The trim removed 3 bases at V and 0 bases at J, leaving 1 base unmatched. The CDR3 covers 13 residues. The CDR3 DNA reads as TGTGCCTGGAGCCGGGGGGGCTCCTACGAGCAGTACTTC. Translated: CAWSRGGSYEQYF.

This chain joins TRBV6-1 and TRBJ1-4, with D perhaps TRBD1 (5 bases). This CDR3 contains 15 residues. The germline gives CDR1 MNHNS, CDR2 SASEGT. V gave up 5 bases and J gave up 3 bases, with 13 bases separating them. The CDR3 spells CASSLVQASNEKLFF. Written as DNA, the CDR3 is TGTGCCAGCAGTCTTGTACAGGCGTCTAATGAAAAACTGTTTTTT.